This TCR beta chain was retrieved from a study of response to subunit inactivated influenza vaccine. Germline V gene data show CDR1 as SQVTM and CDR2 as ANQGSEA. V lost 3 bases to trimming and J lost 6 bases; unmatched junction nucleotides: 10. This CDR3 has 14 residues. TCRdb processed the RT-PCR reads anew with MiXCR; each CDR3 protein has one entry. The table lists hundreds of thousands of distinct CDR3 sequences, less than 15% of them singletons. This clonotype was observed a handful of times. This material consisted of PBMCs from blood, taken less than 15 days before vaccination. This TCR came from a man aged 45-65 years who received an inactivated influenza vaccine. V usage is TRBV29-1 and J usage is TRBJ1-2; 7 bases agree with TRBD1. CDR3 in DNA: TGCAGCGTTGAGAAACAGGGGCTGAGTGATGGCTACACCTTC. Amino acids: CSVEKQGLSDGYTF.